Ten or more counts support the clone carrying this T cell receptor (beta chain). This sample was included in a study of early T cells in non-severe SARS-CoV-2 infection. As for the study in general: Alpha and beta chains were unpaired, from unsorted whole-blood bulk RNA.

The TCR library protocol attached unique molecular identifiers to the individual cDNA molecules. TCRdb reanalysed the 5' RACE reads using MiXCR and keeps one entry per CDR3 protein. The sample comprises some 40,000 distinct CDR3 sequences, 3.5% to 5% of which are singletons, and under 20% rests with the top ten. The CDR3 extends over 15 amino acids. Trimming took off 7 bases at V and 4 bases at J, with 20 bases between the two ends. The sequencing sample was made of whole blood. The receptor comes from an adult who was a healthcare worker with PCR-confirmed SARS-CoV-2 infection or an uninfected control (not recorded which). The chain is built from TRBV12-3 or TRBV12-4 and TRBJ2-7; D might be TRBD1 (6 bases). For the CDR3, the DNA is TGTGCCAGCACCGACGAATGGGGGCGTAGATACGAGCAGTACTTC. Translating it yields CASTDEWGRRYEQYF.